A single sample is the source of the 13 T cell receptor beta chains below, sequenced in a study of breast tumors, draining lymph nodes, adjacent tissues. Samples came from axillary lymph nodes draining the breast cancer. Via MiXCR, TCRdb re-called the multiplex PCR reads, giving one row per CDR3 protein. The table shows under 85,000 distinct CDR3 sequences, with approximately 19% occurring only once. Sequencing input: axillary lymph node tissue. The source of these receptors is a female donor with breast cancer. Some clones in this sample may be carry-over from other donors' samples.

This clonotype was counted at least ten times. The chain uses TRBV10-1 and TRBJ2-7; 8 positions match TRBD1. There are 14 residues in the CDR3. The germline V gene encodes CDR1 WNHNN and CDR2 SYGVQD (reference sequence). Trimming removed 2 bases from V and 2 bases from J; junction bases left unmatched: 2. The CDR3 is CASSEARGPYEQYF. The DNA for the CDR3 is TGCGCCAGCAGTGAGGCCAGGGGGCCCTACGAGCAGTACTTC.

The sample holds many counts of this clonotype. The rearrangement joins TRBV7-2 to TRBJ2-5, with 7 bases aligning to TRBD2. Germline CDR1 SGHTA, CDR2 FQGNSA. The CDR3 consists of 14 residues. The V gene end was trimmed by 2 bases and the J gene end by 2 bases; junction bases not matched to a gene: 2. The CDR3 sequence is CASSLWGGQETQYF. The CDR3 nucleotides read TGTGCCAGCAGCTTATGGGGGGGGCAAGAGACCCAGTACTTC. Full variable domain (missing parts from reference TRBV7-2 and TRBJ2-5): GAGVSQSPSNKVTEKGKDVELRCDPISGHTALYWYRQSLGQGLEFLIYFQGNSAPDKSGLPSDRFSAERTGGSVSTLTIQRTQQEDSAVYLCASSLWGGQETQYFGPGTRLLVL.

This clonotype was counted many times. This chain uses TRBV20-1 with TRBJ2-5, with a weak D call TRBD2 (6 bases). The V gene lost 0 bases and the J gene lost 2 bases, with 10 bases spanning the gap. The CDR3 consists of 14 residues. Germline CDR1 DFQATT, CDR2 SNEGSKA (reference sequence). Written as DNA, the CDR3 is TGCAGTGCTAGAGATCGGGGGTCGCAAGAGACCCAGTACTTC. Amino acid sequence: CSARDRGSQETQYF.

Turning to this clonotype: In this CDR3 the conserved last residue, phenylalanine or tryptophan, is missing, so a read error is likely. The rearrangement joins TRBV4-3 to TRBJ2-1; perhaps D is TRBD1 or TRBD2 (6 bases each). The CDR3 extends over 15 amino acids. V was clipped by 4 bases and J by 0 bases, with 10 bases between them. CDR1 is LGHNA, CDR2 YSLEER, per germline. CDR3 nucleotide sequence: TGCGCCAGCAGCCGGGGGGCTCTCTCCTACAATGAGCAGTTCCTC. Translating gives CASSRGALSYNEQFL.

This chain connects TRBV9 to TRBJ2-4; 8 bases map to TRBD2. CDR3 length: 16 residues. Germline V CDR1 and CDR2: SGDLS, YYNGEE. V shed 0 bases, J shed 4 bases, and the junction held 6 bases outside the gene matches. CDR3 sequence reads: CASSVGAGAAKNIQYF. CDR3 in DNA: TGTGCCAGCAGCGTAGGAGCGGGAGCTGCAAAAAACATTCAGTACTTC.

This clonotype appeared many times. The V and J genes are TRBV19 and TRBJ2-1; 14 bases align to TRBD2. This CDR3 region has 17 residues. The junction had 8 bases not matched to a gene; V was cut back by 2 bases and J by 8 bases. Per the germline V gene, CDR1 is LNHDA and CDR2 is SQIVND (reference sequence). The CDR3 nucleotides are TGTGCCAGTAGTATACGGGGGACTAGCGGGAGATCCCATGAGCAGTTCTTC. Amino acids: CASSIRGTSGRSHEQFF.

This clonotype has ten or more counts. This chain uses TRBV5-1 with TRBJ1-5; 10 bases map to TRBD1. This CDR3 contains 17 residues. J was trimmed by 2 bases and V by 0 bases; bases with no gene match: 5. Germline CDR1 is SGHRS and CDR2 is YFSETQ. This CDR3 is CASSLAGTGDGNQPQHF. DNA of the CDR3: TGCGCCAGCAGCTTGGCCGGGACAGGGGATGGCAATCAGCCCCAGCATTTT.

This clonotype has ten or more counts. This chain uses TRBV10-3 with TRBJ1-3; TRBD1 aligns across 8 bases. Trimming took 7 bases from V and 2 from J; bases not matched to a gene: 4. Germline CDR1 reads ENHRY; CDR2 reads SYGVKD. This CDR3 has 14 residues. CDR3 bases: TGTGCCATCAAGGACAGGGTCGCTGGAAACACCATATATTTT. It is translated as CAIKDRVAGNTIYF.

This chain connects TRBV20-1 to TRBJ2-3, with D uncertain. The DNA matches TRBJ1-5 better at its end, which makes the J call doubtful. This CDR3 has 14 amino acids. Germline V lookup: CDR1 DFQATT, CDR2 SNEGSKA (reference sequence). The CDR3 sequence: CSAPTSGSTDTQHF. The CDR3 DNA follows: TGCAGTGCCCCCACTAGCGGGAGCACAGATACGCAGCATTTT.

This clonotype was detected many times. The chain combines TRBV9 with TRBJ2-1, with 8 bases aligning to TRBD2. Germline lookup yields CDR1 SGDLS and CDR2 YYNGEE. The length of the CDR3 is 15 residues. The V gene end was trimmed by 4 bases and the J gene end by 6 bases; junction bases not matched to a gene: 9. This CDR3 reads CASSPSGSRANEQFF. The CDR3 nucleotides read TGTGCCAGCAGCCCAAGCGGGAGTCGAGCCAATGAGCAGTTCTTC.

This clonotype was found a few times. A clone one base away is much larger, so this may be a read error. The chain's CDR3 is CATSDFSETGANVLAF. The CDR3 nucleotides read TGTGCCACCAGTGATTTTTCGGAGACCGGGGCCAACGTCCTGGCTTTC. This chain links TRBV24-1 with TRBJ2-6; D assignment may be TRBD1 or TRBD2 (5 bases each). CDR1 and CDR2 (germline): KGHDR, SFDVKD. The length of the CDR3 is 16 residues.

This clonotype was found many times. This chain connects TRBV5-1 to TRBJ2-3; D unclear. The germline V and J ends were trimmed by 4 bases and 2 bases, with 8 bases remaining between them. This CDR3 contains 13 residues. In germline, CDR1 is SGHRS, CDR2 YFSETQ. This CDR3 reads CASSAHYTDTQYF. The CDR3 nucleotides are TGCGCCAGCAGCGCCCATTACACAGATACGCAGTATTTT.

In its sample, this clonotype was seen a few times. The rearrangement links TRBV28 to TRBJ2-1; 7 nucleotides match TRBD2. With V trimmed by 10 bases and J by 10 bases, 13 bases remained unmatched. The germline CDR1 and CDR2 sequences are MDHEN and SYDVKM. This CDR3 has 13 amino acids. The chain's CDR3 is CATITSDKVEQFF. CDR3 nucleotide sequence: TGTGCCACCATTACTAGCGATAAGGTAGAGCAGTTCTTC.